Given below is one T cell receptor (beta chain) in context. This specimen comes from a study of blood T cells in healthy people across ages. Primed by a sample-barcoded 5' primer and a J-beta primer mix, a second PCR proceeded for 7 to 11 cycles. TCRdb re-called the 5' RACE reads through MiXCR, storing one row per CDR3 protein. The sample lists approximately 580,000 distinct CDR3 sequences; nearly 25% were seen once. With 1 base clipped from V and 7 bases from J, the junction kept 7 bases outside the gene matches. The CDR3 sequence is 15 residues long. Germline lookup yields CDR1 SGHTA and CDR2 FQGNSA. This sample was also put to use in a study of T cells of mothers and their children. From that second work: Thymic selection molds TCR recombination output in much the same way for related pairs as for unrelated pairs. Related mother-child pairs shared slightly more overlap than unrelated pairs, but the difference was non-significant.

The rearrangement links TRBV7-2 to TRBJ2-4; 7 bases fit TRBD2. Material for sequencing was blood. This TCR was recovered from a boy younger than 18 in good health. For the CDR3, the DNA is TGTGCCAGCAGCTTAGATGGGGGAGGGCCGAACATTCAGTACTTC. Its protein product is CASSLDGGGPNIQYF.